The 28 T cell receptor beta chains reported below all come from one sample, sequenced in a study of T-cell reconstitution after alpha-beta-depleted transplantation in children. Unique molecular identifiers were used to barcode this TCRbeta library. In TCRdb, the PCR reads were re-called with MiXCR into one record per CDR3 protein. The data hold some 340,000 distinct CDR3 sequences, with 10% observed a single time. This material consisted of PBMCs from the stem cell graft donor, taken from the stem cell graft. The receptors come from a human donor who donated a stem cell graft to a child with acute lymphoblastic leukemia.

This clonotype showed up just a few times. The rearrangement uses TRBV5-5 and TRBJ2-3; 7 nucleotides align to TRBD2. The V gene's germline CDR1 is SGHKS and CDR2 YYEKEE (reference sequence). V shed 0 bases and J 7 bases; nucleotides not matched to a gene: 8. The length of the CDR3 is 15 residues. The CDR3, as DNA: TGTGCCAGCAGCTTGGTTGAGGGAGGGCCTTATACGCAGTATTTT. Translating gives CASSLVEGGPYTQYF.

In its sample, this clonotype was seen a few times. V gene TRBV4-1 combines with J gene TRBJ2-7; 10 bases are a match to TRBD2. This CDR3 region has 16 residues. After removal of 4 bases from V and 3 bases from J, the junction contained 9 bases not matched to a gene. Germline V lookup: CDR1 MGHRA, CDR2 YSYEKL. CDR3 protein: CASSRGSGRSNYEQYF. CDR3 sequence (DNA): TGCGCCAGCAGCCGAGGTAGCGGGAGGTCAAACTACGAGCAGTACTTC.

The J gene is TRBJ2-5, the V gene TRBV20-1; 9 bases align to TRBD2. Trimming took 6 bases from V and 3 from J; bases not matched to a gene: 14. Germline V gene lookup returns CDR1 DFQATT and CDR2 SNEGSKA (reference sequence). The CDR3 runs to 16 residues. In DNA form, the CDR3 reads TGCAGTGCCTCGGGGTCGGCGGGAGGGCGAGAAGAGACCCAGTACTTC. Translation gives CSASGSAGGREETQYF.

The chain joins TRBV7-6 to TRBJ2-3, with 14 bases lining up with TRBD2. Germline CDR1 reads SGHVS; CDR2 reads FNYEAQ. The CDR3 runs to 15 residues. V gave up 5 bases and J gave up 4 bases; unmatched junction bases: 2. Here the CDR3 reads CASSPTSGRADTQYF. The CDR3 DNA is TGTGCCAGCAGCCCGACTAGCGGGAGGGCAGATACGCAGTATTTT.

The chain recombines TRBV7-9 with TRBJ2-7; 10 nucleotides match TRBD1. This CDR3 has 14 amino acids. The V gene's germline CDR1 is SEHNR and CDR2 FQNEAQ (reference sequence). The ends lost 5 bases at V and 7 bases at J; junction bases unmatched: 8. The CDR3 nucleotides read TGTGCCAGCAGCCCGGGACAGGGGAACCCAGAGCAGTACTTC. It translates to CASSPGQGNPEQYF.

The sample holds a few counts of this clonotype. CDR3 protein: CSVVQVGDEQYF. The CDR3, as DNA: TGCAGCGTTGTTCAGGTTGGGGACGAGCAGTACTTC. The chain uses TRBV29-1 and TRBJ2-7, with D uncertain. Germline loops: CDR1 SQVTM, CDR2 ANQGSEA. The CDR3 consists of 12 residues. With 4 bases removed from V and 5 bases from J, the gap between germline ends came to 12 bases.

This clonotype has more than one count but fewer than ten. This chain links TRBV6-2 or TRBV6-3 with TRBJ2-1; perhaps TRBD2 as D (5 bases). Germline-derived CDR1 and CDR2 are MNHEY and SVGEGT. The CDR3 sequence is 15 residues long. Trimming pared 2 bases from V and 3 bases from J, leaving 11 bases between. The DNA of the CDR3 is TGTGCCAGCAGTTACGAGGGTCTTGACTACAATGAGCAGTTCTTC. As protein: CASSYEGLDYNEQFF.

The genes are TRBV7-2 and TRBJ2-1; D not certain. Germline lookup yields CDR1 SGHTA and CDR2 FQGNSA. This CDR3 comprises 12 residues. V was pared by 2 bases and J by 8 bases, with 7 bases between. CDR3 in amino acids: CASSLSYYEQFF. CDR3 DNA sequence: TGTGCCAGCAGCTTATCGTATTATGAGCAGTTCTTC.

This clonotype has more than one count but fewer than ten. This chain connects TRBV4-3 to TRBJ2-7; D remains ambiguous. CDR3 length: 15 residues. Between the trimmed V and J ends, which lost 0 bases and 2 bases, there was a span of 11 bases. CDR1 is LGHNA, CDR2 YSLEER, per germline. The CDR3 nucleotides read TGCGCCAGCAGCCAAGATGGGCAGGTTCCCTACGAGCAGTACTTC. It codes for CASSQDGQVPYEQYF.

In its sample, this clonotype was seen a few times. The chain couples TRBV5-6 to TRBJ2-3; D is perhaps TRBD2 (5 bases). Germline-derived CDR1 and CDR2 are SGHDT and YYEEEE. The CDR3 has 15 residues. V lost 4 bases to trimming and J lost 2 bases, with 14 bases between them. In nucleotides, the CDR3 is TGTGCCAGCAGCGTAACTAGGACGTTCACAGATACGCAGTATTTT. The encoded protein is CASSVTRTFTDTQYF.

The chain uses TRBV10-3 and TRBJ2-7; 10 nucleotides match TRBD1. Germline-derived CDR1 and CDR2 are ENHRY and SYGVKD. The J segment lost 4 bases and the V segment lost 6 bases, leaving 9 bases of the junction unmatched. The CDR3 is 15 residues long. Written as DNA, the CDR3 is TGTGCCATCAGCGTTAGGGACAGGGGTCCTTACGAGCAGTACTTC. The encoded protein is CAISVRDRGPYEQYF.

This clonotype has a handful of counts. The chain combines TRBV20-1 with TRBJ2-4; 12 nucleotides line up with TRBD2. Per the germline V gene, CDR1 is DFQATT and CDR2 is SNEGSKA (reference sequence). The V and J ends lost 2 bases and 3 bases, in that order; junction bases with no gene match: 8. This CDR3 comprises 17 residues. In DNA form, the CDR3 reads TGCAGTGCTAGATGGACTAGCGGGGTGTCGGTCAAAAACATTCAGTACTTC. Protein sequence: CSARWTSGVSVKNIQYF.

The sample holds a few counts of this clonotype. The genes are TRBV29-1 and TRBJ2-4; no reliable D call. This CDR3 has 14 residues. Germline V CDR1 and CDR2: SQVTM, ANQGSEA. V was clipped by 6 bases and J by 10 bases, with 22 bases between them. CDR3 DNA: TGCAGCGTCGTTAATGAATTGGACGGCCGGATTCAGTACTTC. Protein: CSVVNELDGRIQYF.

The chain joins TRBV5-5 to TRBJ1-2; 7 positions match TRBD1. The germline gives CDR1 SGHKS, CDR2 YYEKEE (reference sequence). This CDR3 is 15 amino acids long. V dropped 0 bases and J dropped 1; count of bases not matched to a gene: 3. CDR3 in DNA: TGTGCCAGCAGCTTGGTAGGGGGCGATAACTATGGCTACACCTTC. Amino acid sequence: CASSLVGGDNYGYTF.

This clonotype was seen a handful of times. The chain employs TRBV11-1 and TRBJ2-7; D tentatively fits TRBD1 or TRBD2 (5 bases each). From germline, CDR1 is SGHAT and CDR2 FQDESV (reference sequence). V was trimmed by 2 bases and J by 1 base, leaving 21 bases between them. The CDR3 runs 18 residues. The CDR3 DNA follows: TGTGCCAGCAGCTTACCCGGGACGGGCCCAATCATATCCTACGAGCAGTACTTC. This translates into CASSLPGTGPIISYEQYF.

This clonotype was seen more than once but under ten times. The gene calls are TRBV4-1 and TRBJ2-7; TRBD1 might be the D (6 bases). The CDR3 is 13 amino acids. V shed 8 bases and J shed 3 bases, with 14 bases lying between them. Germline V CDR1 and CDR2: MGHRA, YSYEKL. CDR3 loop: CASSWQDSYEQYF. CDR3 bases: TGCGCCAGCTCATGGCAGGACAGCTACGAGCAGTACTTC.

In this sample, this clonotype turned up a few times. The V call is TRBV20-1, the J call TRBJ2-1; 9 bases are shared with TRBD2. Germline V CDR1 and CDR2: DFQATT, SNEGSKA (reference sequence). This CDR3 has 15 residues. The trim removed 4 bases at V and 7 bases at J, leaving 11 bases unmatched. CDR3 coding DNA: TGCAGTGCTAAGGGGCGGGAGGGCCTCAGGAATGAGCAGTTCTTC. Its translation is CSAKGREGLRNEQFF.

This clonotype has at least ten counts. The chain employs TRBV7-2 and TRBJ2-2, with a tentative D call TRBD2 (5 bases). The CDR3 runs to 14 residues. The germline V and J ends were trimmed by 3 bases and 4 bases, with 9 bases remaining between them. CDR1 and CDR2 (germline): SGHTA, FQGNSA. In nucleotides, the CDR3 is TGTGCCAGCAGCTTTCTAGCTAGCACCGGGGAGCTGTTTTTT. It specifies CASSFLASTGELFF.

The V gene is TRBV12-3 or TRBV12-4, the J gene TRBJ1-2; maybe TRBD1 (5 bases). Trimming stripped 3 bases from V and 1 base from J, with 9 bases between. The CDR3 runs 14 residues. In DNA form, the CDR3 reads TGTGCCAGCAGTTTCACAGGTGGTAACTATGGCTACACCTTC. Protein product: CASSFTGGNYGYTF.

V is TRBV5-1 and J is TRBJ2-1, with 11 positions matching TRBD2. CDR3 size: 14 residues. Germline CDR1 SGHRS, CDR2 YFSETQ. J gave up 6 bases and V 4 bases, and 3 bases lay outside the gene matches. In nucleotides, the CDR3 is TGCGCCAGCAGCATCGGGACTAGCGGCAATGAGCAGTTCTTC. Protein product: CASSIGTSGNEQFF.

The table lists this clonotype with a few counts. V and J are TRBV18 and TRBJ2-7; 13 bases match TRBD2. The CDR3 runs 15 residues. The junction had 8 bases not matched to a gene; V was cut back by 5 bases and J by 7 bases. CDR1 KGHSH and CDR2 LQKENI come from the germline V gene. This CDR3 is CASSIGTSGNREQYF. CDR3 in DNA: TGTGCCAGCTCAATAGGGACTAGCGGGAATCGGGAGCAGTACTTC.

The V gene is TRBV7-2, the J gene TRBJ2-4; no reliable D call. Trimming removed 1 base from V and 7 bases from J, with 8 bases in between. This CDR3 is built from 13 residues. Germline loops: CDR1 SGHTA, CDR2 FQGNSA. The chain's CDR3 is CASSLDPRNIQYF. The CDR3 region has the DNA TGTGCCAGCAGCTTAGACCCTCGGAACATTCAGTACTTC.

This clonotype was observed a handful of times. The chain recombines TRBV20-1 with TRBJ2-5; possibly TRBD1 or TRBD2 for D (5 bases each). V dropped 2 bases and J dropped 1 base, with 8 bases sitting between them. From germline, CDR1 is DFQATT and CDR2 SNEGSKA (reference sequence). This CDR3 is 13 amino acids long. Written as DNA, the CDR3 is TGCAGTGCTAGATGGGACCTCCAAGAGACCCAGTACTTC. Amino acid sequence: CSARWDLQETQYF.

This chain joins TRBV24-1 and TRBJ2-7; D gene unclear. Deletions cut 0 bases from V and 5 bases from J, with 10 bases between. The germline V gene encodes CDR1 KGHDR and CDR2 SFDVKD. The length of the CDR3 is 14 residues. In DNA, the CDR3 is TGTGCCACCAGTGATTTGCAAAATGGGGACGAGCAGTACTTC. Its translation: CATSDLQNGDEQYF.

This clonotype was counted only a few times. J is TRBJ2-1 and V is TRBV11-2; D may be TRBD2 (6 bases). With 2 bases removed from V and 8 bases from J, the gap between germline ends came to 19 bases. Germline V gene sequence: CDR1 SGHAT, CDR2 FQNNGV. The CDR3 runs 16 residues. The CDR3 region is CASSLIGTEGRDEQFF. Here the CDR3 DNA reads TGTGCCAGCAGCTTAATCGGGACGGAGGGGCGCGATGAGCAGTTCTTC. The entire variable domain, with the rest obtained from reference TRBV11-2 and TRBJ2-1, is as follows: EAGVAQSPRYKIIEKRQSVAFWCNPISGHATLYWYQQILGQGPKLLIQFQNNGVVDDSQLPKDRFSAERLKGVDSTLKIQPAKLEDSAVYLCASSLIGTEGRDEQFFGPGTRLTVL.

The CDR3 spells CASSSLRGLADNEQFF. In DNA form, the CDR3 reads TGTGCCAGCAGTTCCCTCCGGGGACTAGCGGACAATGAGCAGTTCTTC. The chain is built from TRBV12-3 or TRBV12-4 and TRBJ2-1; 11 bases map to TRBD2. The V segment lost 4 bases and the J segment 5 bases; nucleotides outside the gene matches: 7. This CDR3 region has 16 residues.

In this sample, this clonotype turned up many times. The chain joins TRBV5-1 to TRBJ1-1; no clear D. Germline V gene sequence: CDR1 SGHRS, CDR2 YFSETQ. Deletions cut 2 bases from V and 3 bases from J, with 8 bases between. The CDR3 runs 13 residues. The CDR3 reads CASSLQGDTEAFF. The DNA of the CDR3 is TGCGCCAGCAGCTTACAAGGAGACACTGAAGCTTTCTTT. Together with reference TRBV5-1 and TRBJ1-1, the CDR3 gives the full variable domain: KAGVTQTPRYLIKTRGQQVTLSCSPISGHRSVSWYQQTPGQGLQFLFEYFSETQRNKGNFPGRFSGRQFSNSRSEMNVSTLELGDSALYLCASSLQGDTEAFFGQGTRLTVV.

V and J are TRBV18 and TRBJ2-2, with 8 bases fitting TRBD1. The germline CDR1 and CDR2 sequences are KGHSH and LQKENI. Losses at the gene ends were 3 bases for V and 7 bases for J; bases not matched to a gene: 10. The CDR3 runs to 16 residues. CDR3 loop: CASSPGQGVAYGELFF. In DNA, the CDR3 is TGTGCCAGCTCACCCGGACAGGGTGTCGCGTACGGGGAGCTGTTTTTT.